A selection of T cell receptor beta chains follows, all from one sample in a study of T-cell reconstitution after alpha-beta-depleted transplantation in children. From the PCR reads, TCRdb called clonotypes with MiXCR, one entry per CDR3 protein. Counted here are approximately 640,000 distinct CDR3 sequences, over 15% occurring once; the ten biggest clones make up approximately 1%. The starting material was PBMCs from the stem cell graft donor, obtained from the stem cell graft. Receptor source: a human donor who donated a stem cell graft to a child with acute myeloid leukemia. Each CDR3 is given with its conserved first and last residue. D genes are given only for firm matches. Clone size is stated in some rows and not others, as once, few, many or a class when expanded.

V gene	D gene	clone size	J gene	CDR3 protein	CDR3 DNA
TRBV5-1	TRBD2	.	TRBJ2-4	CASSFSGGYGNIQYF	TGCGCCAGCAGCTTCAGCGGGGGATACGGAAACATTCAGTACTTC
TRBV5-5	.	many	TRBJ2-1	CASSSHPTGWTYNEQFF	TGTGCCAGCAGCTCACACCCGACGGGTTGGACCTACAATGAGCAGTTCTTC
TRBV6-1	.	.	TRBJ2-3	CASIFQVSTDTQYF	TGTGCCAGCATATTCCAGGTCAGCACAGATACGCAGTATTTT
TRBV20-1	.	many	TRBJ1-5	CSAKAGGYSNQPQHF	TGCAGTGCTAAGGCGGGGGGGTATAGCAATCAGCCCCAGCATTTT
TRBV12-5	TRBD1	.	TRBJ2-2	CASGLTPGQGAGELFF	TGTGCTAGTGGTTTGACCCCGGGACAGGGGGCCGGGGAGCTGTTTTTT
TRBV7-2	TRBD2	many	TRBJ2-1	CASSSTSGGAKYNEQFF	TGTGCCAGCAGCTCGACTAGCGGGGGGGCGAAATACAATGAGCAGTTCTTC
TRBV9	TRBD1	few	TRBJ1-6	CASSVDPDREDNSPLHF	TGTGCCAGCAGCGTAGATCCGGACAGGGAGGATAATTCACCCCTCCACTTT
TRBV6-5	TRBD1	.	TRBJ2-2	CASSSPGQGRTGELFF	TGTGCCAGCAGTTCCCCGGGACAGGGGCGAACCGGGGAGCTGTTTTTT
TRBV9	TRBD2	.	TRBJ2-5	CASKDSGVPRETQYF	TGTGCCAGCAAAGATAGCGGGGTCCCCCGTGAGACCCAGTACTTC
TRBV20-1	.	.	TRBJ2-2	CSATKTGSGELFF	TGCAGTGCTACCAAGACTGGTTCCGGGGAGCTGTTTTTT
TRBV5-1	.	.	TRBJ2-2	CASSWDGATGELFF	TGCGCCAGCAGTTGGGACGGAGCCACCGGGGAGCTGTTTTTT
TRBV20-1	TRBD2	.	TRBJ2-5	CSAPRGASGAGLETQYF	TGCAGTGCCCCGAGGGGGGCTAGCGGGGCTGGGTTGGAGACCCAGTACTTC
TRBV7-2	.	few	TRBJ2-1	CASSRAGDPGNEQFF	TGTGCCAGCAGTAGGGCGGGTGATCCTGGAAATGAGCAGTTCTTC
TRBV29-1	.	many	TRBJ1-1	CSVVLQGAALNTEAFF	TGCAGCGTTGTCCTTCAAGGGGCAGCTTTGAACACTGAAGCTTTCTTT
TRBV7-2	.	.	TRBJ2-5	CASSLVTGMYQETQYF	TGTGCCAGCAGCTTAGTTACAGGCATGTACCAAGAGACCCAGTACTTC
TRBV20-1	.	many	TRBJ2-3	CSAKAGEGTDTQYF	TGCAGTGCTAAGGCCGGGGAAGGTACAGATACGCAGTATTTT
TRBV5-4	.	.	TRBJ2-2	CASSWLGGMNTGELFF	TGTGCCAGCAGTTGGCTGGGGGGCATGAACACCGGGGAGCTGTTTTTT
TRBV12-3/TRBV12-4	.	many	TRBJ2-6	CASTHSGANVLTF	TGTGCCAGCACCCACTCTGGGGCCAACGTCCTGACTTTC
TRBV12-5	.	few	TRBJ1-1	CASGFLSAGGGSMNTEAFF	TGTGCTAGTGGTTTCCTTTCGGCGGGAGGGGGATCTATGAACACTGAAGCTTTCTTT
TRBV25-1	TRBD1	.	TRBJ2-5	CASSPSTGVQETQYF	TGTGCCAGCAGTCCATCTACAGGGGTCCAAGAGACCCAGTACTTC
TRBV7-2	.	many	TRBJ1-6	CASSPGQTNSPLHF	TGTGCCAGCAGCCCGGGCCAAACCAATTCACCCCTCCACTTT
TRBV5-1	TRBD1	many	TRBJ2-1	CASSITGGGNEQFF	TGCGCCAGCAGCATAACAGGGGGAGGAAATGAGCAGTTCTTC
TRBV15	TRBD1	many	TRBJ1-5	CATSRERDRGQPQHF	TGTGCCACCAGCAGAGAACGGGACAGGGGGCAGCCCCAGCATTTT